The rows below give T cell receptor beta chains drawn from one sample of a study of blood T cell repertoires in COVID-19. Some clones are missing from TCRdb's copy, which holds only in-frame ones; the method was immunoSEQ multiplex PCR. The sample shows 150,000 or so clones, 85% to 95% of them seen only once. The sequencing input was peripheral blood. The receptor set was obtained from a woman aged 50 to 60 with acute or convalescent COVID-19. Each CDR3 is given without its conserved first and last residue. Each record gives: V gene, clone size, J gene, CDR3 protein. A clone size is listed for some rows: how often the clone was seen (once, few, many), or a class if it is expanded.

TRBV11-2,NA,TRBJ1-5,ASSLDEEVSNQPQH
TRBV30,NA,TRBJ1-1,AWETVRGTEAF
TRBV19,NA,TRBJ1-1,ASSSQGAANTEAF
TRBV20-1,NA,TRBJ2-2,SASRGVNTGELF
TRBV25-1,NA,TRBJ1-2,ASSLTGGNYGYT
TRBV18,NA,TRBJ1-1,ASSPLRTMNTEAF
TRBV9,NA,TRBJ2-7,ASSPTGTTSSYEQY
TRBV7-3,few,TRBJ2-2,ASSRGHSNTGELF
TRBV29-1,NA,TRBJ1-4,SVLSSRGEKLF
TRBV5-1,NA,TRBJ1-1,ASSLGGVMNTEAF
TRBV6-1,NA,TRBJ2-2,ASSGTGASWGGELF
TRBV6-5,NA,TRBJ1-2,ASTQGRGYT
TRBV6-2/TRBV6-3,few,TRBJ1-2,ASSPGQTPYYGYT
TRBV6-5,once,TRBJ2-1,ASSYSSYPTRNEQF
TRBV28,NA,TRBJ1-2,ASSRGTKTKGYT
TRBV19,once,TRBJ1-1,ASSIQGANTEAF
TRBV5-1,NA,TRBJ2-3,ASHWQGSTDTQY
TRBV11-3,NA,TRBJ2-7,ASSLATGTSGRIYEQY
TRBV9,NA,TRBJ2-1,ASSPGWGQGWQNEQF
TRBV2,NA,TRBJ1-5,ASSRDIGNQPQH
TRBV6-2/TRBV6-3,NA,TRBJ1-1,ASSYFTGVEEAF
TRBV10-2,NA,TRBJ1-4,ASSEATDNEKLF
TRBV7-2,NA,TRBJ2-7,ASSYQTSGIYEQY
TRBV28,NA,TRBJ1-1,ASSLPQWGVDMNTEAF
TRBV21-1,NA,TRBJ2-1,ASSTSRRSPYNEQF
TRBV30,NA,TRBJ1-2,AWSVQSNYGYT
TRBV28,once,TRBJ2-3,ASSYRPGGQGSADTQY
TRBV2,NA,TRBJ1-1,ASSVRWTEAF
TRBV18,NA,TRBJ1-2,ASSRRQGSNYGYT
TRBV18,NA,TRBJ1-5,ASSEGWDQPQH
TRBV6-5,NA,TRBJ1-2,ASRLGSRKGGYT
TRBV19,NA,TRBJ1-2,ASSKGPFPYGYT
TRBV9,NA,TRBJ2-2,ASSDRKTGELF
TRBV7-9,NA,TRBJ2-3,ASSPRTGSTDTQY
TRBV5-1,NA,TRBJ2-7,ASSLGILTSGGAGVNEQY
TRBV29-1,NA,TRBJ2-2,SVRTQGANTGELF
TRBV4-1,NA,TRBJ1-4,ASSQSGFAEKLF
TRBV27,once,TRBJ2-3,ASSFSGDREIGTQY
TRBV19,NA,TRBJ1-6,ANIQGYNSPLH
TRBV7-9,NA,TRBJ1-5,ASSLAGTGLDQPQH
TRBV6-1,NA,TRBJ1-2,ASSEGRVGGYT
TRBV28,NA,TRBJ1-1,ASSLGPKGAKRSGAF
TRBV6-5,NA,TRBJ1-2,ASSPGVLINYGYT
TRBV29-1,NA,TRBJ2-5,SVLGTSGGGETQY
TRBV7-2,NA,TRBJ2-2,ASSFGTGSGGELF
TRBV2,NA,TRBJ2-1,ASTLAGGRNEQF
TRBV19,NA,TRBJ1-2,ASSIQGAVDRYGYT
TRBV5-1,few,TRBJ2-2,ASSLEPGSNTGELF
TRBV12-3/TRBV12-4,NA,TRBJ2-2,ASIYPGTGELF
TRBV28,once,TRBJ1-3,ASSPTGSGNTIY
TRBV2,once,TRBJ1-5,ASKTREGGQPQH
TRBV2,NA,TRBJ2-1,ASSSRPGLAGDSSYNEQF
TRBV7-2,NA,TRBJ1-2,ASSLDGTVLGGYT
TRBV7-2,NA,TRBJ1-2,ASSLNPPPKEGYT